These T cell receptor beta chains were read from a single sample in a study of CD8 T cells in Susac syndrome. TCRdb fed the immunoSEQ multiplex PCR reads into MiXCR, producing one record per CDR3 protein. Here the sample spans 250,000 to 300,000 distinct CDR3 sequences, approximately 85% being singletons. Input material: CD8+ T cells from PBMCs. Every receptor here comes from a human donor with multiple sclerosis. CDR3s include the opening cysteine and the closing phenylalanine or tryptophan. Each record gives: J gene, clone size, D gene, CDR3 length, V gene, CDR3 DNA, CDR3 protein. The D gene is left open where the match is weak. Only some rows state a clone size, as once, few, many or a class for expanded clones.

j_call: TRBJ2-1; clone_size: once; d_call: .; cdr3_length: 13; v_call: TRBV27; cdr3_nt: TGTGCCAGCAGTTTAGATAGGCTCAATGAGCAGTTCTTC; cdr3_aa: CASSLDRLNEQFF
j_call: TRBJ2-1; clone_size: once; d_call: TRBD2; cdr3_length: 16; v_call: TRBV27; cdr3_nt: TGTGCCAGCAGTTCGGGACTAGCGGCCTCCTACAATGAGCAGTTCTTC; cdr3_aa: CASSSGLAASYNEQFF
j_call: TRBJ1-5; clone_size: .; d_call: .; cdr3_length: 14; v_call: TRBV28; cdr3_nt: TGTGCCAGCAGTTTCGTACAGGGTAGCCAGCCCCAGCATTTT; cdr3_aa: CASSFVQGSQPQHF
j_call: TRBJ2-1; clone_size: .; d_call: TRBD2; cdr3_length: 15; v_call: TRBV7-9; cdr3_nt: TGTGCCAGCAGGGATCTAGCGGGGAGTTTCAATGAGCAGTTCTTC; cdr3_aa: CASRDLAGSFNEQFF
j_call: TRBJ2-7; clone_size: .; d_call: .; cdr3_length: 14; v_call: TRBV13; cdr3_nt: TGTGCCAGCAGCTCCGTCGGGGGTTCCTACGAGCAGTACTTC; cdr3_aa: CASSSVGGSYEQYF
j_call: TRBJ2-7; clone_size: .; d_call: TRBD1; cdr3_length: 15; v_call: TRBV6-5; cdr3_nt: TGTGCCAGCAGTCAGGACAGGGGTCCGTATTACGAGCAGTACTTC; cdr3_aa: CASSQDRGPYYEQYF
j_call: TRBJ2-7; clone_size: .; d_call: .; cdr3_length: 15; v_call: TRBV6-2/TRBV6-3; cdr3_nt: TGTGCCAGCAGTTACGGGCCACGGGAGACCTACGAGCAGTACTTC; cdr3_aa: CASSYGPRETYEQYF
j_call: TRBJ2-7; clone_size: .; d_call: TRBD2; cdr3_length: 15; v_call: TRBV24-1; cdr3_nt: TGTGCCACCAGATCCGGGACTAGCGGCACCTACGAGCAGTACTTC; cdr3_aa: CATRSGTSGTYEQYF
j_call: TRBJ1-4; clone_size: .; d_call: TRBD1; cdr3_length: 15; v_call: TRBV7-9; cdr3_nt: TGTGCCAGCAGCCAGTTCGGGACAGAGGATGAAAAACTGTTTTTT; cdr3_aa: CASSQFGTEDEKLFF
j_call: TRBJ1-3; clone_size: .; d_call: .; cdr3_length: 15; v_call: TRBV27; cdr3_nt: TGTGCCAGCAGTCCTGGACTGCACTCTGGAAACACCATATATTTT; cdr3_aa: CASSPGLHSGNTIYF
j_call: TRBJ2-5; clone_size: .; d_call: TRBD2; cdr3_length: 17; v_call: TRBV7-9; cdr3_nt: TGTGCCAGCAGTTTACCGGGACTAGCGGCCTCAAGGGAGACCCAGTACTTC; cdr3_aa: CASSLPGLAASRETQYF
j_call: TRBJ2-1; clone_size: .; d_call: .; cdr3_length: 9; v_call: TRBV29-1; cdr3_nt: TGCAGCGTGGACGGGCTGCAGTTCTTC; cdr3_aa: CSVDGLQFF
j_call: TRBJ2-3; clone_size: few; d_call: .; cdr3_length: 13; v_call: TRBV4-1; cdr3_nt: TGCGCCAGCAGCCCCGGGTGGTCAGATACGCAGTATTTT; cdr3_aa: CASSPGWSDTQYF
j_call: TRBJ2-1; clone_size: once; d_call: TRBD2; cdr3_length: 17; v_call: TRBV11-2; cdr3_nt: TGTGCCAGCAGCCCAAGGAATCCCGGGAGGGTTGCCAATGAGCAGTTCTTC; cdr3_aa: CASSPRNPGRVANEQFF
j_call: TRBJ2-1; clone_size: few; d_call: .; cdr3_length: 13; v_call: TRBV28; cdr3_nt: TGTGCCAGCAGTCACTCTACCTACAATGAGCAGTTCTTC; cdr3_aa: CASSHSTYNEQFF
j_call: TRBJ2-7; clone_size: .; d_call: TRBD1; cdr3_length: 16; v_call: TRBV7-6; cdr3_nt: TGTGCCAGCAGCTTAGAATGGGGACAGGGGGCCTACGAGCAGTACTTC; cdr3_aa: CASSLEWGQGAYEQYF
j_call: TRBJ2-7; clone_size: many; d_call: .; cdr3_length: 13; v_call: TRBV27; cdr3_nt: TGTGCCAGCAGTCCGACAGCAGCCTACGAGCAGTACTTC; cdr3_aa: CASSPTAAYEQYF
j_call: TRBJ2-1; clone_size: many; d_call: .; cdr3_length: 13; v_call: TRBV19; cdr3_nt: TGTGCCAGCAGCCCGAGCTCCTACAATGAGCAGTTCTTC; cdr3_aa: CASSPSSYNEQFF
j_call: TRBJ2-7; clone_size: .; d_call: .; cdr3_length: 13; v_call: TRBV11-2; cdr3_nt: TGTGCCAGCAGCCAAGAAGGTACCTACGAGCAGTACTTC; cdr3_aa: CASSQEGTYEQYF
j_call: TRBJ2-7; clone_size: .; d_call: .; cdr3_length: 14; v_call: TRBV6-1; cdr3_nt: TGTGCCAGCAGTGAAGATGCAGGGACCTACGAGCAGTACTTC; cdr3_aa: CASSEDAGTYEQYF
j_call: TRBJ2-7; clone_size: .; d_call: TRBD2; cdr3_length: 19; v_call: TRBV27; cdr3_nt: TGTGCCAGCAGTCCTATCTGGGGGACTAGCGGGCCATTACCCTACGAGCAGTACTTC; cdr3_aa: CASSPIWGTSGPLPYEQYF
j_call: TRBJ1-1; clone_size: once; d_call: .; cdr3_length: 14; v_call: TRBV4-3; cdr3_nt: TGCGCCAGCAGCACCAGGGGCTCTTACACTGAAGCTTTCTTT; cdr3_aa: CASSTRGSYTEAFF
j_call: TRBJ1-1; clone_size: few; d_call: .; cdr3_length: 12; v_call: TRBV7-2; cdr3_nt: TGTGCCAGCAGACTACCGGGGACTGAAGCTTTCTTT; cdr3_aa: CASRLPGTEAFF
j_call: TRBJ1-2; clone_size: few; d_call: .; cdr3_length: 14; v_call: TRBV6-2/TRBV6-3; cdr3_nt: TGTGCCAGCAGTTACGAGGGAGCTAACTATGGCTACACCTTC; cdr3_aa: CASSYEGANYGYTF
j_call: TRBJ1-2; clone_size: .; d_call: TRBD1; cdr3_length: 12; v_call: TRBV30; cdr3_nt: TGTGCGTGTTCCAGGGGGCTCCCTGGCTACACCTTC; cdr3_aa: CACSRGLPGYTF
j_call: TRBJ2-7; clone_size: few; d_call: .; cdr3_length: 12; v_call: TRBV5-4; cdr3_nt: TGTGCCAGCAGCTCTGACGCTCGGGAGCAGTACTTC; cdr3_aa: CASSSDAREQYF
j_call: TRBJ2-2; clone_size: once; d_call: .; cdr3_length: 15; v_call: TRBV10-2; cdr3_nt: TGCGCCAGCAGTGAGGAGCCAGCGAACACCGGGGAGCTGTTTTTT; cdr3_aa: CASSEEPANTGELFF
j_call: TRBJ2-5; clone_size: .; d_call: .; cdr3_length: 16; v_call: TRBV7-9; cdr3_nt: TGTGCCAGCAGCATTAGCCTCGGGCCGTTACAAGAGACCCAGTACTTC; cdr3_aa: CASSISLGPLQETQYF
j_call: TRBJ2-2; clone_size: .; d_call: .; cdr3_length: 14; v_call: TRBV4-3; cdr3_nt: TGCGCCAGCAGCCAAGATTCGGGGGCCGGGGAGCTGTTTTTT; cdr3_aa: CASSQDSGAGELFF
j_call: TRBJ2-3; clone_size: .; d_call: .; cdr3_length: 13; v_call: TRBV29-1; cdr3_nt: TGCAGCGTCGCAATTGCTACCGCAGATACGCAGTATTTT; cdr3_aa: CSVAIATADTQYF
j_call: TRBJ1-1; clone_size: .; d_call: .; cdr3_length: 15; v_call: TRBV5-1; cdr3_nt: TGCGCCAGCAGCTTAAAGCAAGGCGGAGACACTGAAGCTTTCTTT; cdr3_aa: CASSLKQGGDTEAFF
j_call: TRBJ2-3; clone_size: .; d_call: TRBD2; cdr3_length: 15; v_call: TRBV20-1; cdr3_nt: TGCAGTGCTAGAGTACTAGCGGGGCCCACAGATACGCAGTATTTT; cdr3_aa: CSARVLAGPTDTQYF
j_call: TRBJ1-2; clone_size: .; d_call: .; cdr3_length: 16; v_call: TRBV20-1; cdr3_nt: TGCAGTGCTAGAGAGATACAGGCTTGGGGAAACTATGGCTACACCTTC; cdr3_aa: CSAREIQAWGNYGYTF
j_call: TRBJ1-2; clone_size: .; d_call: TRBD1; cdr3_length: 15; v_call: TRBV7-9; cdr3_nt: TGTGCCAGCAGCGACGTTTCCGGGACAGGGCATGGCTACACCTTC; cdr3_aa: CASSDVSGTGHGYTF
j_call: TRBJ1-1; clone_size: .; d_call: TRBD1; cdr3_length: 14; v_call: TRBV27; cdr3_nt: TGTGCCAGCAGTTTAGGTGGGACAGGGGGAGAAGCTTTCTTT; cdr3_aa: CASSLGGTGGEAFF
j_call: TRBJ2-7; clone_size: .; d_call: .; cdr3_length: 13; v_call: TRBV6-5; cdr3_nt: TGTGCCAGCAGTTACTCGATTGAAGGAGGGCAGTACTTC; cdr3_aa: CASSYSIEGGQYF
j_call: TRBJ2-3; clone_size: .; d_call: .; cdr3_length: 16; v_call: TRBV6-5; cdr3_nt: TGTGCCAGCAGTTACGTGGCAGGGGACACTAGAGATACGCAGTATTTT; cdr3_aa: CASSYVAGDTRDTQYF
j_call: TRBJ2-7; clone_size: .; d_call: .; cdr3_length: 15; v_call: TRBV4-1; cdr3_nt: TGCGCCAGCAGCCAGTCTAGTGGCGTCAACTACGAGCAGTACTTC; cdr3_aa: CASSQSSGVNYEQYF
j_call: TRBJ2-1; clone_size: .; d_call: .; cdr3_length: 12; v_call: TRBV28; cdr3_nt: TGTGCCAGCACCGCGGGACTGAATGAGCAGTTCTTC; cdr3_aa: CASTAGLNEQFF
j_call: TRBJ1-1; clone_size: few; d_call: .; cdr3_length: 15; v_call: TRBV19; cdr3_nt: TGTGCCAGTAGCCCCCGGCTGGGACAAAACACTGAAGCTTTCTTT; cdr3_aa: CASSPRLGQNTEAFF
j_call: TRBJ2-1; clone_size: .; d_call: .; cdr3_length: 15; v_call: TRBV18; cdr3_nt: TGTGCCGGCACAATCCCGGGGACGGAAAACAATGAGCAGTTCTTC; cdr3_aa: CAGTIPGTENNEQFF
j_call: TRBJ2-7; clone_size: .; d_call: TRBD1; cdr3_length: 16; v_call: TRBV4-3; cdr3_nt: TGCGCCAGCAGCCAAGTATGGACAGGTTTAGGGAACGAGCAGTACTTC; cdr3_aa: CASSQVWTGLGNEQYF
j_call: TRBJ2-3; clone_size: .; d_call: .; cdr3_length: 16; v_call: TRBV27; cdr3_nt: TGTGCCAGCAGTTTAGTTGGTGTCGAGCACGCAGATACGCAGTATTTT; cdr3_aa: CASSLVGVEHADTQYF
j_call: TRBJ1-2; clone_size: .; d_call: .; cdr3_length: 13; v_call: TRBV24-1; cdr3_nt: TGTGCCACCAGTACAGCAGGGTGGGGTGGCTACACCTTC; cdr3_aa: CATSTAGWGGYTF
j_call: TRBJ2-7; clone_size: .; d_call: TRBD1; cdr3_length: 16; v_call: TRBV19; cdr3_nt: TGTGCCAGTAGTATGGTACGGGACAGCCACTCCTACGAGCAGTACTTC; cdr3_aa: CASSMVRDSHSYEQYF
j_call: TRBJ2-7; clone_size: .; d_call: .; cdr3_length: 15; v_call: TRBV5-4; cdr3_nt: TGTGCCAGCAGCTTGTCCGGGGGACTTTCCTACGAGCAGTACTTC; cdr3_aa: CASSLSGGLSYEQYF
j_call: TRBJ2-7; clone_size: few; d_call: .; cdr3_length: 14; v_call: TRBV6-2/TRBV6-3; cdr3_nt: TGTGCCAGCAGTCCCCACTTGAGGTACTACGAGCAGTACTTC; cdr3_aa: CASSPHLRYYEQYF
j_call: TRBJ2-7; clone_size: .; d_call: .; cdr3_length: 17; v_call: TRBV18; cdr3_nt: TGTGCCAGCTCACCACCGGATTTTGGCTTGACCCCCTACGAGCAGTACTTC; cdr3_aa: CASSPPDFGLTPYEQYF
j_call: TRBJ2-7; clone_size: .; d_call: .; cdr3_length: 11; v_call: TRBV6-2/TRBV6-3; cdr3_nt: TGTGCCAGCAGTTTACAATACGAGCAGTACTTC; cdr3_aa: CASSLQYEQYF
j_call: TRBJ1-1; clone_size: .; d_call: .; cdr3_length: 14; v_call: TRBV2; cdr3_nt: TGTGCCAGCAGTGGCCAGGACTTGAACACTGAAGCTTTCTTT; cdr3_aa: CASSGQDLNTEAFF
j_call: TRBJ2-7; clone_size: .; d_call: TRBD2; cdr3_length: 14; v_call: TRBV6-5; cdr3_nt: TGTGCCAGCACCGAAGGGACTAGGACCTACGAGCAGTACTTC; cdr3_aa: CASTEGTRTYEQYF
j_call: TRBJ2-2; clone_size: .; d_call: .; cdr3_length: 12; v_call: TRBV6-2/TRBV6-3; cdr3_nt: TGTGCCAGCAGGGGGGGCCCCGGGGAGCTGTTTTTT; cdr3_aa: CASRGGPGELFF
j_call: TRBJ2-7; clone_size: .; d_call: .; cdr3_length: 16; v_call: TRBV27; cdr3_nt: TGTGCCAGCAGGTTGGGGTCTGCGGGTTCGGTTTACGAGCAGTACTTC; cdr3_aa: CASRLGSAGSVYEQYF
j_call: TRBJ2-1; clone_size: .; d_call: .; cdr3_length: 13; v_call: TRBV7-9; cdr3_nt: TGTGCCAGCAGCTTAGCGGGGTGGAGTGAGCAGTTCTTC; cdr3_aa: CASSLAGWSEQFF
j_call: TRBJ2-7; clone_size: .; d_call: TRBD1; cdr3_length: 15; v_call: TRBV20-1; cdr3_nt: TGCAGTGCTAGAGATCCGACAGGGGATAATTACGAGCAGTACTTC; cdr3_aa: CSARDPTGDNYEQYF
j_call: TRBJ2-7; clone_size: .; d_call: .; cdr3_length: 12; v_call: TRBV28; cdr3_nt: TGTGCCAGCAGCCTTTCCGACCTTGAGCAGTACTTC; cdr3_aa: CASSLSDLEQYF
j_call: TRBJ2-7; clone_size: .; d_call: TRBD2; cdr3_length: 21; v_call: TRBV30; cdr3_nt: TGTGCCTGGACCGGGCGGGGTCAGTCCAGTTCTGGGGGGGGGATCGCCTACGAGCAGTACTTC; cdr3_aa: CAWTGRGQSSSGGGIAYEQYF
j_call: TRBJ2-1; clone_size: .; d_call: .; cdr3_length: 13; v_call: TRBV30; cdr3_nt: TGTGTCGCCCGGGGCCGAACCTACAATGAGCAGTTCTTC; cdr3_aa: CVARGRTYNEQFF
j_call: TRBJ1-1; clone_size: .; d_call: TRBD1; cdr3_length: 12; v_call: TRBV29-1; cdr3_nt: TGCAGCGTCCAGACAGGGACCGCTGAAGCTTTCTTT; cdr3_aa: CSVQTGTAEAFF
j_call: TRBJ2-5; clone_size: .; d_call: .; cdr3_length: 16; v_call: TRBV7-9; cdr3_nt: TGTGCCAGCAGACTACATACCGGGACACCCCAAGAGACCCAGTACTTC; cdr3_aa: CASRLHTGTPQETQYF